The 8 T cell receptor beta chains in this list originate from one sample, sequenced in a study of vaccination effects on CD4 cells after COVID-19 (dated by TCRdb to 2022 to 2024). These receptors' targets are unknown. To identify antigen-specific CD4+ T cell clonotypes by their expansion, the ViraFEST assay first stimulated PBMC with viral peptide pools and then applied TCR sequencing. After around ten days of culture, CD4+ T cells were isolated with the EasySep CD4+ T cell isolation kit. Two doses of either the BNT162b2 or the mRNA-1273 mRNA SARS-CoV-2 vaccine were administered to participants. The method behind the library was the immunoSEQ multiplex PCR assay. TCRdb provides this immuneACCESS table in a form limited to in-frame rearrangements. Some clones are lacking; in checked studies, under half of them reflect an unresolved V gene, and why the rest are absent is not known. Within this sample are approximately 70,000 clones, with about 86% of them counted one time only. The leading ten clones occupy 1.2% of the sample.

Material: CD4+ T cells from PBMCs cultured with HCoV-229E spike peptides, obtained after COVID-19 vaccination. The cell subset or site label for this specimen denotes: HCoV-229E spike overlapping peptide pool stimulation. Receptors were obtained from a human donor who received a COVID-19 vaccine.

The chain combines TRBV6-1 with TRBJ2-6, with D possibly TRBD1 on 5 matching bases. Trimming shortened V by 3 bases and J by 2 bases, and 17 bases separated the two germline ends. Germline V CDR1 and CDR2: MNHNS, SASEGT. The CDR3 runs to 18 residues. The CDR3: CASSEWQGIPAGANVLTF. The CDR3 region has the DNA TGTGCCAGCAGTGAGTGGCAGGGAATACCAGCTGGGGCCAACGTCCTGACTTTC.

Written as DNA, the CDR3 is TGTGCCAGCAGCTTAGGATCTGGACGTTACTACGAGCAGTACGTC. This encodes CASSLGSGRYYEQYV. The V and J genes are TRBV7-2 and TRBJ2-7; D is unclear. CDR3 length equals 15 residues. Germline loops: CDR1 SGHTA, CDR2 FQGNSA. The V end was cut by 1 base, the J end by 3 bases, with 13 bases between.

This clone was found a few times. The J gene is TRBJ2-7, the V gene TRBV5-1, with D possibly matching TRBD2 (6 bases). The CDR3 contains 15 residues. V lost 0 bases and J lost 6, with 16 bases in between. Germline V gene lookup returns CDR1 SGHRS and CDR2 YFSETQ. As DNA, the CDR3 is TGCGCCAGCAGCTTGGAGGGGTCGGGGGTTGGCGAGCAGTACGTC. Amino acid sequence: CASSLEGSGVGEQYV.

The chain uses TRBV6-2 or TRBV6-3 and TRBJ2-6; 10 nucleotides align to TRBD1. Germline V gene sequence: CDR1 MNHEY, CDR2 SVGEGT. The J segment lost 0 bases and the V segment lost 2 bases, leaving 7 bases of the junction unmatched. The CDR3 consists of 19 residues. As DNA, the CDR3 is TGTGCCAGCAGTTACACCCCGGACAGGGGGTTCTCTGGGGCCAACGTCCTGACTTTC. This sequence encodes CASSYTPDRGFSGANVLTF.

A few counts support this clone. This chain links TRBV10-3 with TRBJ2-2; possibly TRBD1 or TRBD2 for D (5 bases each). CDR3 length: 13 residues. CDR1 and CDR2 from the germline V gene are ENHRY and SYGVKD. V was cut by 7 bases and J by 4 bases, with 10 bases left in between. The CDR3 bases are TGTGCCATCAAAGCAGGGAGCACCGGGGAGCTGTTTTTT. This codes for CAIKAGSTGELFF.

This rearrangement joins TRBV5-1 to TRBJ1-5, with 8 bases fitting TRBD1. CDR1 is SGHRS and CDR2 is YFSETQ in the germline V gene. The junction had 5 bases not matched to a gene; V was cut back by 4 bases and J by 5 bases. This CDR3 has 14 amino acids. CDR3 loop: CASSEQGADQPQHF. The DNA of the CDR3 is TGCGCCAGCAGCGAGCAGGGGGCGGATCAGCCCCAGCATTTT.

V and J are TRBV24-1 and TRBJ1-2; 7 bases are a match to TRBD1. This CDR3 has 15 amino acids. With 4 bases clipped from V and 1 base from J, the junction kept 5 bases outside the gene matches. The germline V gene has CDR1 KGHDR and CDR2 SFDVKD. The CDR3 reads CATSDPGQLNYGYTF. The CDR3 coding sequence is TGTGCCACCAGTGACCCGGGACAGCTTAACTATGGCTACACCTTC.

A note on this clone: Other nucleotide sequences from this sample produce the same CDR3. This chain uses TRBV2 with TRBJ1-2; D is undetermined. CDR1 is SNHLY and CDR2 is FYNNEI in the germline V gene. Trimming shortened V by 6 bases and J by 2 bases, and 7 bases separated the two germline ends. This CDR3 contains 12 residues. The CDR3 DNA is TGTGCCAGCAGCGAAATCAACTATGGCTACACCTTC. It yields the protein CASSEINYGYTF. Combining the CDR3 with reference TRBV2 and TRBJ1-2 gives the whole variable domain EPEVTQTPSHQVTQMGQEVILRCVPISNHLYFYWYRQILGQKVEFLVSFYNNEISEKSEIFDDQFSVERPDGSNFTLKIRSTKLEDSAMYFCASSEINYGYTFGSGTRLTVV.